This is a list of T cell receptor beta chains from one sample in a study of blood T cell repertoires in COVID-19. Clones were sequenced by immunoSEQ multiplex PCR, and TCRdb holds only the in-frame ones, with some missing. The sample holds some 140,000 clones, 75% to 80% seen once. The sequenced sample consisted of peripheral blood. All receptors come from a man older than 75 with acute or convalescent COVID-19. Each CDR3 is given with its conserved first and last residue. A D gene is named only where the DNA matches it firmly. Clone size is shown for a subset of rows, as once, few, many or a class of expanded clone.

abundance	d_gene	j_gene	len	v_gene	CDR3aa	CDR3nt
once	TRBD1	TRBJ1-1	16	TRBV5-8	CASSPDQGALDTEAFF	TGTGCCAGCAGCCCGGACCAGGGGGCGCTGGACACTGAAGCTTTCTTT
.	TRBD2	TRBJ2-2	15	TRBV19	CACTLTGLAAGELFF	TGTGCCTGCACCCTTACCGGACTAGCCGCCGGGGAGCTGTTTTTT
few	TRBD1	TRBJ1-2	13	TRBV5-4	CASSQGGHYGYTF	TGTGCCAGCAGCCAGGGGGGCCACTATGGCTACACCTTC
.	TRBD1	TRBJ2-6	16	TRBV5-6	CASSHLTGAGANVLTF	TGTGCCAGCAGTCATCTGACAGGGGCTGGGGCCAACGTCCTGACTTTC
.	.	TRBJ1-1	14	TRBV6-2/TRBV6-3	CASSSALLNTEAFF	TGTGCCAGCAGTAGCGCCCTTTTGAACACTGAAGCTTTCTTT
.	.	TRBJ1-1	13	TRBV29-1	CSVEGGVNTEAFF	TGCAGCGTTGAAGGGGGGGTGAACACTGAAGCTTTCTTT
.	TRBD1	TRBJ1-2	14	TRBV5-1	CASSLQTGPSGYTF	TGCGCCAGCAGCTTGCAGACAGGGCCTAGCGGCTACACCTTC
.	TRBD2	TRBJ2-5	14	TRBV6-2/TRBV6-3	CASSRSGGEETQYF	TGTGCCAGCAGTCGAAGCGGGGGTGAAGAGACCCAGTACTTC
.	.	TRBJ1-6	15	TRBV24-1	CATSEPGTPYSPLHF	TGTGCCACCAGTGAGCCCGGGACACCCTATTCACCCCTCCACTTT
.	TRBD2	TRBJ2-1	14	TRBV10-3	CAIRGEGSYNEQFF	TGTGCCATCAGAGGGGAGGGCTCCTACAATGAGCAGTTCTTC
once	TRBD1	TRBJ2-4	12	TRBV29-1	CSVGTVRNIQYF	TGCAGCGTCGGGACAGTCAGGAACATTCAGTACTTC
.	TRBD1	TRBJ2-5	14	TRBV7-9	CASSMGQIQETQYF	TGTGCCAGCAGCATGGGACAGATACAAGAGACCCAGTACTTC
.	.	TRBJ2-2	15	TRBV5-1	CASSLRGQNTGELFF	TGCGCCAGCAGCTTGCGAGGACAGAACACCGGGGAGCTGTTTTTT
.	.	TRBJ1-1	14	TRBV7-2	CASSPTQSGLAAFF	TGTGCCAGCAGCCCCACTCAGTCGGGGTTGGCAGCTTTCTTT
.	TRBD1	TRBJ1-5	17	TRBV18	CASSQFVGQGSNQPQHF	TGTGCCAGCTCACAATTTGTTGGACAGGGGAGCAATCAGCCCCAGCATTTT
.	.	TRBJ1-4	17	TRBV7-2	CASSLGLSGGTNEKLFF	TGTGCCAGCAGCTTAGGTTTATCGGGGGGCACTAATGAAAAACTGTTTTTT
.	TRBD1	TRBJ1-5	17	TRBV18	CASSPGTGLPSNQPQHF	TGTGCCAGCTCACCGGGGACAGGCCTTCCTTCCAATCAGCCCCAGCATTTT
once	.	TRBJ2-5	15	TRBV6-4	CASSEGQGGGETQYF	TGTGCCAGCAGTGAAGGCCAGGGGGGTGGAGAGACCCAGTACTTC
.	.	TRBJ2-5	12	TRBV5-1	CASSRQQETQYF	TGCGCCAGCAGTCGACAGCAAGAGACCCAGTACTTC
.	.	TRBJ2-3	14	TRBV5-1	CASSFDSPTDTQYF	TGCGCCAGCAGCTTTGACTCTCCCACAGATACGCAGTATTTT